This entry lists 17 T cell receptor beta chains sequenced from one sample in a study of blood T cell repertoires in COVID-19. The protocol was immunoSEQ multiplex PCR, while the TCRdb copy is restricted to in-frame clones and leaves out a portion. In the table there are some 180,000 clones, 85% of which are singletons. Sequencing was performed on peripheral blood. The receptors were sampled from a woman older than 75 with COVID-19, enrolled during active disease.

CDR3 coding DNA: TGTGCCAGCAGTTCGTTGGGAGAGAATTCACCCCTCCACTTT. Translating it yields CASSSLGENSPLHF. The genes are TRBV27 and TRBJ1-6; D is unresolved. This CDR3 contains 14 residues. The V gene's germline CDR1 is MNHEY and CDR2 SMNVEV (reference sequence). Trimming removed 4 bases at V and 7 bases at J, with 11 bases between.

V is TRBV15 and J is TRBJ1-2; weak D call: TRBD1 (5 bases). V lost 1 base to trimming and J lost 5 bases, with 8 bases between them. The CDR3 has 13 residues. Germline V gives CDR1 LNHNV, CDR2 YYDKDF (reference sequence). CDR3 in DNA: TGTGCCACCAGCAGAGGGGAGGGGTATGGCTACACCTTC. This translates into CATSRGEGYGYTF.

The chain employs TRBV7-2 and TRBJ1-1; D possibly corresponds to TRBD1 (6 bases). V lost 1 base to trimming and J lost 14 bases, with 20 bases between them. Germline V gives CDR1 SGHTA, CDR2 FQGNSA. CDR3 length: 14 amino acids. As DNA, the CDR3 is TGTGCCAGCAGCTTAGGTGGGGGCGCGGCATTCCCCTTCTTT. It yields the protein CASSLGGGAAFPFF.

V and J are TRBV7-8 and TRBJ1-5, with TRBD1 matching 7 bases. The CDR3 totals 15 residues. The V segment lost 5 bases and the J segment 0 bases; nucleotides outside the gene matches: 4. CDR1 is SGHVS, CDR2 FQNEAQ, per germline. This CDR3 is CASSTTGFSNQPQHF. Written as DNA, the CDR3 is TGTGCCAGCAGCACGACAGGGTTTAGCAATCAGCCCCAGCATTTT.

CDR3: CASRERQGGGYTF. The CDR3 DNA reads TGTGCCAGCAGGGAACGACAGGGAGGCGGCTACACCTTC. The rearrangement links TRBV12-3 or TRBV12-4 to TRBJ1-2; 7 bases map to TRBD1. The CDR3 is 13 amino acids. Losses at the gene ends were 6 bases for V and 8 bases for J; bases not matched to a gene: 9.

The V call is TRBV5-1, the J call TRBJ1-6, with D possibly matching TRBD1 (5 bases). V shed 4 bases and J shed 8 bases, with 16 bases lying between them. The CDR3 totals 15 residues. Germline loops: CDR1 SGHRS, CDR2 YFSETQ. The CDR3 coding sequence is TGCGCCAGCAGCCGGTGGGGGGTAGGGGATTCACCCCTCCACTTT. Translated, it gives CASSRWGVGDSPLHF.

The CDR3: CASTDLNTEAFF. The CDR3 region has the DNA TGTGCCAGCACCGACTTGAACACTGAAGCTTTCTTT. The rearrangement links TRBV6-5 to TRBJ1-1; D remains unclear. From germline, CDR1 is MNHEY and CDR2 SVGAGI. Trimming shortened V by 7 bases and J by 0 bases, and 6 bases separated the two germline ends. CDR3 length: 12 residues.

V and J are TRBV5-1 and TRBJ2-1; D uncertain. V was cut by 7 bases and J by 1 base, with 3 bases left in between. CDR3 length equals 11 residues. Per the germline V gene, CDR1 is SGHRS and CDR2 is YFSETQ. The CDR3 loop is CASRSYNEQFF. CDR3 nucleotide sequence: TGCGCCAGCCGGTCCTACAATGAGCAGTTCTTC.

This clone appeared once. The V gene is TRBV3-1 (or the pseudogene TRBV3-2), the J gene TRBJ2-3; D might be TRBD2 (6 bases). Germline V gives CDR1 LGHDT, CDR2 YNNKEL (reference sequence). The CDR3 has 13 amino acids. The V and J ends lost 3 bases and 4 bases respectively, with 8 bases between them. In nucleotides, the CDR3 is TGTGCCAGCAGCCAGGGGGGAGCAGATACGCAGTATTTT. Its translation is CASSQGGADTQYF.

This rearrangement joins TRBV6-6 to TRBJ1-5; D is unclear. V was pared by 5 bases and J by 2 bases, with 25 bases between. The germline V gene has CDR1 MNHNY and CDR2 SVGAGI (reference sequence). The CDR3 runs to 19 residues. This chain's CDR3 is CASSPHSERALEGNQPQHF. The CDR3 bases are TGTGCCAGCAGTCCACACTCGGAACGGGCCCTGGAGGGCAATCAGCCCCAGCATTTT.

This clone was picked up a small number of times. The V call is TRBV6-5, the J call TRBJ1-1; perhaps TRBD1 as D (6 bases). The CDR3 is 14 residues long. With 3 bases removed from V and 9 bases from J, the gap between germline ends came to 17 bases. The germline V gene encodes CDR1 MNHEY and CDR2 SVGAGI. The CDR3 region has the DNA TGTGCCAGCAGTTATCGTAGCCCAGGACAGAAAGCTTTCTTT. Protein sequence: CASSYRSPGQKAFF.

V usage is TRBV7-9 and J usage is TRBJ1-2; 8 bases fit TRBD1. The V and J ends lost 5 bases and 8 bases, in that order; junction bases with no gene match: 10. The CDR3 loop spans 14 amino acids. Germline CDR1 SEHNR, CDR2 FQNEAQ (reference sequence). The CDR3 spells CASSTPDRVRGYTF. CDR3 in DNA: TGTGCCAGCAGCACCCCGGACAGGGTGAGAGGCTACACCTTC.

The rearrangement joins TRBV6-5 to TRBJ1-1, with TRBD1 identical over 7 bases. Trimming took 9 bases from V and 4 from J; bases not matched to a gene: 5. There are 12 residues in the CDR3. Per germline, CDR1 MNHEY and CDR2 SVGAGI. The CDR3 coding sequence is TGTGCCAGTGACAGGGTCGGCACTGAAGCTTTCTTT. Amino acids: CASDRVGTEAFF.

The chain combines TRBV11-2 with TRBJ1-2; the match to TRBD1 covers 8 bases. Germline V lookup: CDR1 SGHAT, CDR2 FQNNGV. This CDR3 comprises 18 residues. Germline trimming cut 5 bases from V and 7 bases from J; bases unmatched to any gene: 21. For the CDR3, the DNA is TGTGCCAGCAGCACGCCGCGGACAGGGATGGCGTATCGGGGTGGCTACACCTTC. It yields the protein CASSTPRTGMAYRGGYTF.

In its sample, this clone was seen a few times. V and J are TRBV19 and TRBJ1-1, with unresolved D. This CDR3 contains 12 residues. V lost 2 bases and J lost 7, with 8 bases in between. Germline V CDR1 and CDR2: LNHDA, SQIVND (reference sequence). CDR3 loop: CASSIIPGEAFF. In DNA, the CDR3 is TGTGCCAGTAGTATAATCCCGGGTGAAGCTTTCTTT.

The chain is built from TRBV2 and TRBJ1-2; D perhaps matches TRBD1 (5 bases). Germline lookup yields CDR1 SNHLY and CDR2 FYNNEI. The CDR3 extends over 16 amino acids. Trimming pared 4 bases from V and 8 bases from J, leaving 23 bases between. The CDR3 reads CASSGDRYPPNSGYTF. In nucleotides, the CDR3 is TGTGCCAGCAGTGGCGACAGATATCCCCCCAATAGCGGCTACACCTTC.

V usage is TRBV15 and J usage is TRBJ1-2; D is undetermined. Germline lookup yields CDR1 LNHNV and CDR2 YYDKDF (reference sequence). The CDR3 covers 14 residues. The V gene lost 0 bases and the J gene lost 1 base, with 6 bases spanning the gap. CDR3 sequence: CATSRDRGNYGYTF. The CDR3 coding sequence is TGTGCCACCAGCAGAGATCGGGGTAACTATGGCTACACCTTC.